Following are 31 T cell receptor beta chains from one sample sequenced in a study of blood T cells in healthy people across ages (dated by TCRdb to 2014 to 2015). The method was 5' RACE. The instrument was an Illumina HiSeq 2500. A second PCR of roughly 7 to 11 cycles was performed with a sample-barcoded 5' primer and a J-beta primer mix. TCRdb reprocessed the public reads (quality trimming at Q25 with fastp, clone calling with MiXCR) and kept in-frame beta chains. Under each unique CDR3 protein, matching rows form one entry showing the most common genes and DNA. A total of roughly 550,000 distinct CDR3 sequences appear in this sample, approximately 25% of them only once. The ten largest clonotypes hold around 10% of the sample. Separately, the same data were catalogued under a study of T cells of mothers and their children.

Material: blood. Receptors originate from a boy aged 10-17 years in good health.

This clonotype was counted many times. The chain links TRBV3-1 to TRBJ2-5; D possibly corresponds to TRBD2 (5 bases). Trimming stripped 0 bases from V and 4 bases from J, with 12 bases between. This CDR3 contains 15 residues. Germline V lookup: CDR1 LGHDT, CDR2 YNNKEL (reference sequence). The CDR3 region has the DNA TGTGCCAGCAGCCAAGATCGCGGGCTCCGAGAGACCCAGTACTTC. Translation: CASSQDRGLRETQYF.

This clonotype came up a few times. The chain combines TRBV29-1 with TRBJ1-6; weak D call: TRBD1 (5 bases). The CDR3 is 16 amino acids. Germline V lookup: CDR1 SQVTM, CDR2 ANQGSEA. Trimming shortened V by 0 bases and J by 8 bases, and 17 bases separated the two germline ends. The CDR3 DNA follows: TGCAGCGTTGAAGATGGAACAGGTCTTTGCCATTCACCCCTCCACTTT. This translates into CSVEDGTGLCHSPLHF. The full variable domain, rest sourced from reference TRBV29-1 and TRBJ1-6, is SAVISQKPSRDICQRGTSLTIQCQVDSQVTMMFWYRQQPGQSLTLIATANQGSEATYESGFVIDKFPISRPNLTFSTLTVSNMSPEDSSIYLCSVEDGTGLCHSPLHFGNGTRLTVT.

This clonotype has ten or more counts. V and J are TRBV7-8 and TRBJ2-7; 7 nucleotides align to TRBD2. Per the germline V gene, CDR1 is SGHVS and CDR2 is FQNEAQ. V was clipped by 0 bases and J by 12 bases; unmatched bases: 11. The CDR3 consists of 14 residues. CDR3 residues: CASSLALDGGFRYF. CDR3 coding DNA: TGTGCCAGCAGCTTAGCGTTAGACGGGGGGTTTAGGTACTTC.

The gene calls are TRBV28 and TRBJ1-4, with 7 positions matching TRBD1. CDR1 is MDHEN, CDR2 SYDVKM, per germline. The ends lost 4 bases at V and 1 base at J; junction bases unmatched: 3. This CDR3 has 15 residues. CDR3 region: CASSSGGGTNEKLFF. The CDR3 coding sequence is TGTGCCAGCAGTTCAGGGGGGGGAACTAATGAAAAACTGTTTTTT.

This sequence joins TRBV29-1 and TRBJ2-1, with a possible D match to TRBD2 (7 bases). Germline CDR1 is SQVTM and CDR2 is ANQGSEA. V gave up 7 bases and J gave up 4 bases, with 20 bases separating them. The CDR3 length is 15 residues. The CDR3: CSAGTPGLPYNEQFF. The CDR3 DNA follows: TGCAGCGCAGGGACACCGGGACTACCTTACAATGAGCAGTTCTTC.

This clonotype turned up a few times. V gene TRBV2 combines with J gene TRBJ2-1; D possibly corresponds to TRBD1 (6 bases). Trimming stripped 11 bases from V and 8 bases from J, with 10 bases between. Looked up from germline, CDR1 is SNHLY and CDR2 is FYNNEI. The CDR3 has 10 amino acids. The DNA for the CDR3 is TGTGCCGTACAGGGTCATGAGCAGTTCTTC. Its translation: CAVQGHEQFF.

The chain recombines TRBV5-6 with TRBJ2-2; 11 nucleotides agree with TRBD2. Trimming took 3 bases from V and 7 from J; bases not matched to a gene: 14. The V gene's germline CDR1 is SGHDT and CDR2 YYEEEE. This CDR3 contains 18 residues. Written as DNA, the CDR3 is TGTGCCAGCAGCTCCTCATCTTTAGCGGGAGGGCTTATCGGGGAGCTGTTTTTT. Amino acid sequence: CASSSSSLAGGLIGELFF.

In its sample, this clonotype was seen a few times. The chain combines TRBV18 with TRBJ2-5, with a tentative D call TRBD1 (6 bases). Matching the DNA end better, TRBJ2-7 makes the J call doubtful. This CDR3 spans 16 amino acids. Germline values: CDR1 KGHSH, CDR2 LQKENI. CDR3 DNA: TGTGCCAGCCACCCCGGGGTGCGAGACAGGAGGTACGAGCAGTACTTC. Translated: CASHPGVRDRRYEQYF.

The chain couples TRBV11-2 to TRBJ2-1; either TRBD1 or TRBD2 may fit D (5 bases each). CDR1 is SGHAT, CDR2 FQNNGV, per germline. This CDR3 has 15 residues. V was clipped by 1 base and J by 8 bases, with 15 bases between them. The CDR3 reads CASSLGASPRDEQFF. The CDR3 DNA sequence: TGTGCCAGCAGCTTAGGAGCTAGCCCCAGGGATGAGCAGTTCTTC.

This clonotype has just a few counts. The CDR3 is CASSLLAGGPSEQYF. CDR3 nucleotides: TGTGCCAGCAGCTTACTAGCGGGAGGACCCAGCGAGCAGTACTTC. This sequence joins TRBV3-1 and TRBJ2-7; 12 nucleotides match TRBD2. Trimming removed 5 bases from V and 6 bases from J; junction bases left unmatched: 8. From germline, CDR1 is LGHDT and CDR2 YNNKEL (reference sequence). The CDR3 length is 15 residues.

This clonotype was counted a few times. The rearrangement links TRBV7-2 to TRBJ2-7, with D perhaps being TRBD1 or TRBD2 (5 bases each). CDR1 is SGHTA and CDR2 is FQGNSA in the germline V gene. Trimming stripped 1 base from V and 5 bases from J, with 12 bases between. The CDR3 loop spans 14 amino acids. This chain's CDR3 is CASSLDPGTDEQYF. Written as DNA, the CDR3 is TGTGCCAGCAGCTTAGACCCAGGGACGGACGAGCAGTACTTC.

At least ten counts were recorded for this clonotype. V is TRBV29-1 and J is TRBJ2-7; a possible D gene is TRBD1 (6 bases). The CDR3 extends over 12 amino acids. V was clipped by 6 bases and J by 3 bases, with 12 bases between them. From germline, CDR1 is SQVTM and CDR2 ANQGSEA. The CDR3, as DNA: TGCAGCGTCCGGACAGCCTACTACGAGCAGTACTTC. Its translation: CSVRTAYYEQYF.

The chain is built from TRBV28 and TRBJ1-5; tentatively, D is TRBD1 (6 bases). Trimming removed 2 bases from V and 2 bases from J, with 10 bases in between. CDR3 length: 15 amino acids. Germline CDR1 reads MDHEN; CDR2 reads SYDVKM. CDR3 protein: CASSLRGLGNQPQHF. As DNA, the CDR3 is TGTGCCAGCAGTTTACGGGGGCTTGGCAATCAGCCCCAGCATTTT.

With regard to this clonotype: This may come from a read error, since a much larger clone is one base off. V is TRBV4-1 and J is TRBJ2-3, with TRBD2 matching over 9 bases. The CDR3 runs to 12 residues. Germline V gene sequence: CDR1 MGHRA, CDR2 YSYEKL. The CDR3 is CIPSGEVDTQYF. CDR3 bases: TGCATTCCTAGCGGGGAAGTAGATACGCAGTATTTT.

There are a few counts of this clonotype. V and J are TRBV5-1 and TRBJ1-4, with D unresolved. CDR1 and CDR2 from the germline V gene are SGHRS and YFSETQ. The CDR3 consists of 19 residues. V lost 0 bases, J lost 3 bases, and 21 bases lay in between. In nucleotides, the CDR3 is TGCGCCAGCAGCTTGGCTTTAGCGGGGAGGATGGCAGCTAATGAAAAACTGTTTTTT. This translates into CASSLALAGRMAANEKLFF.

The table lists this clonotype with a few counts. CDR3 protein: CASSLAEASYEQYF. CDR3 in DNA: TGCGCCAGCAGCTTGGCAGAGGCCTCCTACGAGCAGTACTTC. This chain links TRBV5-1 with TRBJ2-5; D uncertain. The J call may be in error: the DNA end matches TRBJ2-7 better. The CDR3 spans 14 residues. Germline lookup yields CDR1 SGHRS and CDR2 YFSETQ.

This clonotype was picked up a small number of times. One junction end disagrees with the germline gene, perhaps due to a read error. The chain recombines TRBV5-1 with TRBJ2-7; 11 bases agree with TRBD1. The CDR3 totals 16 residues. Germline CDR1 SGHRS, CDR2 YFSETQ. DNA for the CDR3: TGTGCCAGCAGCTTGGCAGGGACAGGGGGAGTCTACGAGCAGTACTTC. It codes for CASSLAGTGGVYEQYF.

This clonotype was recorded many times. The chain is built from TRBV11-2 and TRBJ2-7; D may match TRBD1 or TRBD2 (6 bases each). From germline, CDR1 is SGHAT and CDR2 FQNNGV. The ends were cut back, 3 bases at V and 5 bases at J, with 17 bases in the middle. This CDR3 comprises 15 residues. This CDR3 is CASSLWSRGGNEQYF. For the CDR3, the DNA is TGTGCCAGCAGCTTGTGGTCCAGGGGAGGAAACGAGCAGTACTTC.

The gene calls are TRBV12-3 or TRBV12-4 and TRBJ2-7; D is uncertain. Trimming left V 2 bases short and J 3 bases short, with 11 bases between. The CDR3 has 14 residues. In DNA, the CDR3 is TGTGCCAGCAGTTTAAACGTGGACGGCTACGAGCAGTACTTC. Translating gives CASSLNVDGYEQYF.

The chain uses TRBV27 and TRBJ2-1; 10 nucleotides match TRBD2. Unmatched junction bases numbered 4, after V lost 6 bases and J lost 5 bases. This CDR3 is built from 14 residues. The V gene's germline CDR1 is MNHEY and CDR2 SMNVEV (reference sequence). The chain's CDR3 is CASSERGGDNEQFF. The CDR3 nucleotides read TGTGCCAGCAGCGAGCGGGGGGGGGACAATGAGCAGTTCTTC.

The chain joins TRBV20-1 to TRBJ1-2; 9 bases align to TRBD1. The V gene's germline CDR1 is DFQATT and CDR2 SNEGSKA (reference sequence). The CDR3 contains 14 residues. Trimming at V came to 6 bases and at J to 2 bases, leaving 7 bases not matched to a gene. The CDR3 DNA reads TGCAGTGCGCCTCCCGGGACAGGGAACTATGGCTACACCTTC. Amino acid sequence: CSAPPGTGNYGYTF.

This clonotype was detected a few times. The rearrangement uses TRBV5-1 and TRBJ1-1, with a weak D call TRBD1 (6 bases). The V gene's germline CDR1 is SGHRS and CDR2 YFSETQ. This CDR3 has 14 residues. V lost 3 bases, J lost 4 bases, and 13 bases lay in between. CDR3 residues: CASSWGRGPTEAFF. The CDR3 DNA follows: TGCGCCAGCAGCTGGGGCAGGGGTCCCACTGAAGCTTTCTTT.

The CDR3 region is CASSPSGVEQYF. The CDR3 nucleotides read TGTGCCAGCAGCCCCTCGGGGGTCGAGCAGTACTTC. The gene calls are TRBV7-9 and TRBJ2-7, with a possible D match to TRBD2 (6 bases). There are 12 residues in the CDR3. The V gene's germline CDR1 is SEHNR and CDR2 FQNEAQ (reference sequence). Trimming took off 5 bases at V and 6 bases at J, with 11 bases between the two ends.

The table lists this clonotype with a few counts. The V gene is TRBV3-1, the J gene TRBJ1-1, with a possible D match to TRBD1 (5 bases). Germline V CDR1 and CDR2: LGHDT, YNNKEL (reference sequence). V was clipped by 6 bases and J by 0 bases, with 14 bases between them. The CDR3 totals 15 residues. The DNA for the CDR3 is TGTGCCAGCAGTCTACTCTGGGGGATGAACACTGAAGCTTTCTTT. Protein product: CASSLLWGMNTEAFF.

This clonotype was detected only a few times. This chain uses TRBV20-1 with TRBJ2-5, with D maybe TRBD2 (6 bases). Germline V gives CDR1 DFQATT, CDR2 SNEGSKA (reference sequence). This CDR3 comprises 15 residues. V was pared by 0 bases and J by 7 bases, with 18 bases between. For the CDR3, the DNA is TGCAGTGCTAGAGAACCCCGGGGAGGAAAGGGGACCCAGTACTTC. Its protein is CSAREPRGGKGTQYF.

The CDR3 bases are TGTGCCAGCAGCCCTGACCCGGGACAGGGTCTCTACGAGCAGTACTTC. It encodes CASSPDPGQGLYEQYF. V gene TRBV7-9 combines with J gene TRBJ2-7; the match to TRBD1 covers 9 bases. Trimming removed 5 bases from V and 3 bases from J; junction bases left unmatched: 11. The germline gives CDR1 SEHNR, CDR2 FQNEAQ (reference sequence). This CDR3 region has 16 residues.

Only one count was recorded for this clonotype. The junction and the germline gene differ at one end; a read error may be behind it. This chain connects TRBV4-3 to TRBJ2-1; TRBD1 matches at 12 bases. In germline, CDR1 is LGHNA, CDR2 YSLEER. The CDR3 consists of 15 residues. DNA for the CDR3: TGCGCCAGCAGCCAAGGTAGGGGACAGGGGGCGGCTATGTACTTC. Translation gives CASSQGRGQGAAMYF.

This clonotype was counted many times. The gene calls are TRBV7-4 and TRBJ2-3, with D maybe TRBD1 (6 bases). V lost 8 bases to trimming and J lost 0 bases, with 21 bases between them. This CDR3 region has 17 residues. From germline, CDR1 is SGHVT and CDR2 SQSDAQ. The CDR3 DNA reads TGTGCCAGCCCCACTTGGACAGCTAGGACTAGCACAGATACGCAGTATTTT. Translating it yields CASPTWTARTSTDTQYF.

In this sample, this clonotype turned up a few times. The chain recombines TRBV4-1 with TRBJ2-5; D perhaps matches TRBD2 (5 bases). The J call is in doubt because the DNA end fits TRBJ2-1 better. CDR1 and CDR2 from the germline V gene are MGHRA and YSYEKL. The CDR3 spans 18 residues. The CDR3 spells CASSQDRERPGTYNEQFF. The CDR3 DNA follows: TGCGCCAGCAGCCAAGATAGGGAGCGGCCAGGAACTTACAATGAGCAGTTCTTC.

The rearrangement uses TRBV7-9 and TRBJ1-5; D uncertain. V lost 1 base and J 6 bases, leaving 7 bases between the germline ends. The CDR3 spans 13 residues. Germline CDR1 SEHNR, CDR2 FQNEAQ (reference sequence). The DNA for the CDR3 is TGTGCCAGCAGCTTAGGGGCTGCTCAGCCCCAGCATTTT. It yields the protein CASSLGAAQPQHF.

In its sample, this clonotype was seen a few times. The J gene is TRBJ1-4, the V gene TRBV10-3; 7 nucleotides align to TRBD1. Germline trimming cut 4 bases from V and 4 bases from J; bases unmatched to any gene: 3. Germline V gene sequence: CDR1 ENHRY, CDR2 SYGVKD. The CDR3 spans 14 residues. Here the CDR3 reads CAISGTGLNEKLFF. In DNA form, the CDR3 reads TGTGCCATCAGTGGGACAGGTCTTAATGAAAAACTGTTTTTT.